Listed below are T cell receptor beta chains from one sample, sequenced in a study of T-cell reconstitution after alpha-beta-depleted transplantation in children. TCRdb called the PCR reads again in MiXCR, with one record for every CDR3 protein. The sample has around 500,000 distinct CDR3 sequences; around an eighth are singletons. Here the sequenced sample was PBMCs from the stem cell graft donor, taken from the stem cell graft. The receptors stem from a human donor who donated a stem cell graft to a child with combined immunodeficiency. Both conserved end residues are part of each CDR3. The order of the fields is CDR3 protein, V gene.

CSARDLEDFYNSPLHF	TRBV20-1
CASSYDRGRKTYEQYF	TRBV7-3
CASSWASPSGANVLTF	TRBV11-1
CASSYRGRRGETQYF	TRBV6-5
CSATGTRDIQYF	TRBV20-1
CASSYSIPQGTKVATNEKLFF	TRBV6-2/TRBV6-3
CATSRQRPIVLGGGYTF	TRBV15
CATSGGLDTQYF	TRBV24-1
CASSLFRQVDQPQHF	TRBV7-7
CASMRTGWRETQYF	TRBV27
CASSYAVGVLDTEAFF	TRBV6-2/TRBV6-3
CASSNPDRGHEQYF	TRBV7-8
CASTPGHAGELFF	TRBV7-2
CASSQETGLGINEQFF	TRBV4-2
CASSGRSVYEQYF	TRBV12-3/TRBV12-4
CSVEPDRGTGTGELFF	TRBV29-1
CASSLVRSIYTDTQYF	TRBV7-2
CSARDTNRGETQYF	TRBV20-1
CASSYVLDEQFF	TRBV6-2/TRBV6-3
CASSSLLPRTQDTEAFF	TRBV6-5